This T cell receptor beta chain derives from a study of shared clonotypes between healthy human individuals. Per the study methods: Filtering differed because ImmunoSEQ produced junction-only sequences that carried no quality scores. Measured with immunoSEQ multiplex PCR; TCRdb has only the in-frame clones, and not every one. The V and J calls and clone size are taken from that table; D and trimming were inferred from the DNA. The data show about 610,000 clones, around 97% seen once. Study-level results: Sharing across four donors was seen in 4.5% to 6.5% of naive CD4 clonotypes.

CDR1 is DFQATT and CDR2 is SNEGSKA in the germline V gene (reference sequence). The V end lost 6 bases, the J end lost 8 bases, and 10 bases lay between the germline ends. CDR3 length equals 10 residues. A note on this clone: The antigen is unknown.

Sequencing input: naive CD4+ T cells sorted from blood. The subset here: CD45RA+ positively selected. The chain has TRBV20-1 and TRBJ1-2; D is undetermined. The TCR comes from a woman in her twenties or thirties in good health. In DNA, the CDR3 is TGCAGTGCAGGGCCTTGGGGCTACACCTTC. It codes for CSAGPWGYTF.